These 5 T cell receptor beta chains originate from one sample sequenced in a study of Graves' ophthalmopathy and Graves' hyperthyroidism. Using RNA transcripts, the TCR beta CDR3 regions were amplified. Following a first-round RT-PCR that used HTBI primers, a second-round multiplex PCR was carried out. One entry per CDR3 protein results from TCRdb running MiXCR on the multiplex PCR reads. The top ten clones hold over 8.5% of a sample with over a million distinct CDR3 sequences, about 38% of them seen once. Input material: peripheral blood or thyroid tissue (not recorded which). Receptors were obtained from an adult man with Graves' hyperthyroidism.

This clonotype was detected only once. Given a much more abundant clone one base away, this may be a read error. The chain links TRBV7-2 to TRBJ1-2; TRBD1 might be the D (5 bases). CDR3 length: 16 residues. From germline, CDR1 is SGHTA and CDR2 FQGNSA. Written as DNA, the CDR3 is TGTGTCAGCAGCTTGAGGGACTTACAAGCTAACTATGGCTACACCTTC. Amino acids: CVSSLRDLQANYGYTF.

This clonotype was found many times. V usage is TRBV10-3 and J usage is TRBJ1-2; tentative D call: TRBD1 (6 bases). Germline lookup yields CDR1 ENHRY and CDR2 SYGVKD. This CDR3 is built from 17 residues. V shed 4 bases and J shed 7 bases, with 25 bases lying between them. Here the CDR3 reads CAISAPAPAGDVFGYTF. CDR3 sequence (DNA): TGTGCCATCAGTGCCCCGGCGCCGGCAGGGGATGTTTTTGGCTACACCTTC.

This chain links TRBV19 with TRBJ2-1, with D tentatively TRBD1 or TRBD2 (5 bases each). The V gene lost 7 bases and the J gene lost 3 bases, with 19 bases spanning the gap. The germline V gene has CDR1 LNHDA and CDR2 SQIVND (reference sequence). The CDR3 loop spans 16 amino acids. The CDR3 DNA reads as TGTGCCAGTAATCCCCAGGGAGCCTCGGGCTACAATGAGCAGTTCTTC. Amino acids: CASNPQGASGYNEQFF.

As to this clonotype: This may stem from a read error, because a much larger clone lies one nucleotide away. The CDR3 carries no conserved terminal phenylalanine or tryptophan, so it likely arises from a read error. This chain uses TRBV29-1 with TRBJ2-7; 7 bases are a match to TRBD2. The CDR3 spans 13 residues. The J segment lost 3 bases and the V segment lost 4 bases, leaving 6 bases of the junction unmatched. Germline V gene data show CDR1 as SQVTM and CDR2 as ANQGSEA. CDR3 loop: CSVVGSGGYEQYY. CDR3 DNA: TGCAGCGTTGTAGGGTCGGGGGGCTACGAGCAGTACTAC.

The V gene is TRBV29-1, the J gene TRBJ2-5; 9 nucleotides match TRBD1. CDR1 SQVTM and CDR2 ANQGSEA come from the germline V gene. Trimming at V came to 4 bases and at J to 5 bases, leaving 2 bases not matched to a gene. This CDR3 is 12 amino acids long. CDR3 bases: TGCAGCGTTGCAGGGACAGGGGAGACCCAGTACTTC. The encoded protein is CSVAGTGETQYF.